The sequence of this T cell receptor beta chain was determined in a study of shared clonotypes between healthy human individuals. In the study overall: Used for every donor were three CD4 naive, three CD4 memory, two CD8 naive and one CD8 memory plate.

The assay was immunoSEQ multiplex PCR, and TCRdb's table has in-frame clones only and misses some. The sample records 800,000 to 950,000 clones, roughly 96% being singletons. CDR1 is SGHAT and CDR2 is FQNNGV in the germline V gene. CDR3 length equals 19 residues. J gave up 3 bases and V 4 bases, and 20 bases lay outside the gene matches. This clone was counted once. The naive CD8 population came from CD45RO-negative cells selected for CCR7, without terminally differentiated effector memory CD45RA+ cells. Every contributor of samples was a Caucasian grown-up residing in Nashville, Tennessee. The sequence derives from a man under 40 in good health. The gene calls are TRBV11-2 and TRBJ2-5, with 7 positions matching TRBD2. The sample taken for sequencing was naive CD8+ T cells sorted from blood. This chain's CDR3 is CASSSWAAENREEKETQYF. The CDR3 DNA reads as TGTGCCAGCAGCTCATGGGCCGCGGAAAACCGGGAGGAGAAAGAGACCCAGTACTTC.